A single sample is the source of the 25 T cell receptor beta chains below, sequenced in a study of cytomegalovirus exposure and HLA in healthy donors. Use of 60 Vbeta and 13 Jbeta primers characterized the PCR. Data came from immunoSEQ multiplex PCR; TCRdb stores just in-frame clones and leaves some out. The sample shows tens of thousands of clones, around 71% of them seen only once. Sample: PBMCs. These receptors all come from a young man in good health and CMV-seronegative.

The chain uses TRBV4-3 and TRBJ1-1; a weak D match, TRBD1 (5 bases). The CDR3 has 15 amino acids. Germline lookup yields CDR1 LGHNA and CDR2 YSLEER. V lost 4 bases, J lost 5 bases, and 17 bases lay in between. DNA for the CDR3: TGCGCCAGCAGCCTTGACCGGACAACATGGACTGAAGCTTTCTTT. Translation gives CASSLDRTTWTEAFF.

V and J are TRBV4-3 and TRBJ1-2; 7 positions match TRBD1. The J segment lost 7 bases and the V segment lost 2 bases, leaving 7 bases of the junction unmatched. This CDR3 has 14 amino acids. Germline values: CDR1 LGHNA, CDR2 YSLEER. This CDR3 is CASSQSPTGSGYTF. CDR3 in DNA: TGCGCCAGCAGCCAATCCCCGACAGGGAGTGGCTACACCTTC.

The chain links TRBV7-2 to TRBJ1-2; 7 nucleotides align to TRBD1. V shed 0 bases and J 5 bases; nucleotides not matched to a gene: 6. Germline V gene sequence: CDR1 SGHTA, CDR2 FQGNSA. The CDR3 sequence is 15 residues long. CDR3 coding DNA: TGTGCCAGCAGCTTAGCGGACAGGATTCTGTATGGCTACACCTTC. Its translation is CASSLADRILYGYTF.

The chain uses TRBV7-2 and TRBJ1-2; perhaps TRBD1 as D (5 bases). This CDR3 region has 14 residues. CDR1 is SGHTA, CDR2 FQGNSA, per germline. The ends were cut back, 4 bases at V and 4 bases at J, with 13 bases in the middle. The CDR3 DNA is TGTGCCAGCAGCTCGCCGGGGGTGGGCTATGGCTACACCTTC. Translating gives CASSSPGVGYGYTF.

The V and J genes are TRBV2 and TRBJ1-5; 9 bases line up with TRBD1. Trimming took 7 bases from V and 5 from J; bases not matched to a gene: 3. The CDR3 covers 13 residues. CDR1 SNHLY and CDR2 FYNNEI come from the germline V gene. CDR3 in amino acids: CASNGQGYQPQHF. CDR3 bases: TGTGCCAGCAATGGACAGGGGTATCAGCCCCAGCATTTT.

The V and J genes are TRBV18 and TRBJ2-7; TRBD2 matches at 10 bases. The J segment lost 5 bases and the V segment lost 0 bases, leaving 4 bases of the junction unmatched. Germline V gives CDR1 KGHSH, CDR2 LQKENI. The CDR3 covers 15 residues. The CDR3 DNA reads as TGTGCCAGCTCACCACCGACGGGACTAGCGCACGAGCAGTACTTC. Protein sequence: CASSPPTGLAHEQYF.

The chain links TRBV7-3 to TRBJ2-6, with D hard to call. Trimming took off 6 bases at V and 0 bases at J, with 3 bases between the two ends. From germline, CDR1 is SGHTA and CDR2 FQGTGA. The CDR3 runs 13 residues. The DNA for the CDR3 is TGTGCCAGCAGACACTCTGGGGCCAACGTCCTGACTTTC. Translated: CASRHSGANVLTF.

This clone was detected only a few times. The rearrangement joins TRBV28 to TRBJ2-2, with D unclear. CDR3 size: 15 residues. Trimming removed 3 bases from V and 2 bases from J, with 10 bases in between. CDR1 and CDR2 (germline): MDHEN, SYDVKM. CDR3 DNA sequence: TGTGCCAGCAGTTTGATGGCTTCCAACACCGGGGAGCTGTTTTTT. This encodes CASSLMASNTGELFF. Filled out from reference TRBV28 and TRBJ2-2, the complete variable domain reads DVKVTQSSRYLVKRTGEKVFLECVQDMDHENMFWYRQDPGLGLRLIYFSYDVKMKEKGDIPEGYSVSREKKERFSLILESASTNQTSMYLCASSLMASNTGELFFGEGSRLTVL.

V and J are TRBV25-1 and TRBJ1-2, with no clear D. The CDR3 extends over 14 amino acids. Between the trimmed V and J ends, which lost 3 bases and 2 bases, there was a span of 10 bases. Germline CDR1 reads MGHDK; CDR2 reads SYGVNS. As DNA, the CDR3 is TGTGCCAGCAGTGATCCCGGGTTCAACTATGGCTACACCTTC. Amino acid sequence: CASSDPGFNYGYTF.

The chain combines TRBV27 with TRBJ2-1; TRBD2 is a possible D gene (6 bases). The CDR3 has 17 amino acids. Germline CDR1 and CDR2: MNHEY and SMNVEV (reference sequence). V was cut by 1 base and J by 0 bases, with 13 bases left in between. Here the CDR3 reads CASSLLPPSASYNEQFF. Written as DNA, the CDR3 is TGTGCCAGCAGTTTATTACCCCCTAGCGCCTCCTACAATGAGCAGTTCTTC.

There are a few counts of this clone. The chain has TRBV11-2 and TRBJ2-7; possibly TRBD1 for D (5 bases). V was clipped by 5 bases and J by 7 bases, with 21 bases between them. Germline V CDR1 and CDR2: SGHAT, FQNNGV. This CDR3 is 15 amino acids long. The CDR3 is CASSLWTSSVTEQYF. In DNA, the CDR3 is TGTGCCAGCAGCCTTTGGACATCCTCTGTGACTGAGCAGTACTTC.

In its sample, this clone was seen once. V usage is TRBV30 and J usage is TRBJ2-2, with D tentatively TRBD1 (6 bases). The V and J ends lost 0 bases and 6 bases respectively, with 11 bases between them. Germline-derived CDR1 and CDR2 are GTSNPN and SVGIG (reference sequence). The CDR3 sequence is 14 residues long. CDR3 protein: CAWSVVGGAGELFF. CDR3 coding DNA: TGTGCCTGGAGTGTTGTAGGGGGTGCCGGGGAGCTGTTTTTT.

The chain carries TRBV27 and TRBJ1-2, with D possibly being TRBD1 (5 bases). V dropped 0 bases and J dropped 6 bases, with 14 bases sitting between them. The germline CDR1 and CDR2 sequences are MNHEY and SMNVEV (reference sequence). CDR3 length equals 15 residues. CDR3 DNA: TGTGCCAGCAGTTTATCATTCCAGGGTTCGCATGGCTACACCTTC. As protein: CASSLSFQGSHGYTF.

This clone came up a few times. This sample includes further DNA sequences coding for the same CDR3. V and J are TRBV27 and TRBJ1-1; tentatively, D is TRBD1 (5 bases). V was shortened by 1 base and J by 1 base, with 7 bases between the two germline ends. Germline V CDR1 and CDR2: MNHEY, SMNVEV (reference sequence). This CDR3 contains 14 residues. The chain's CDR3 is CASSLWGGNTEAFF. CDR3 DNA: TGTGCCAGCAGTTTATGGGGCGGGAACACTGAAGCTTTCTTT.

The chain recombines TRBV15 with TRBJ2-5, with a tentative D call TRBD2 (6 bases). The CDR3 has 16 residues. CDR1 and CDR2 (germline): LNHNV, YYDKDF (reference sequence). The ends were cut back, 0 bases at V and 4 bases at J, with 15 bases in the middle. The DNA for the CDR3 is TGTGCCACCAGCAGAGATATGCGGGGTGCGGGAGAGACCCAGTACTTC. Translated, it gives CATSRDMRGAGETQYF.

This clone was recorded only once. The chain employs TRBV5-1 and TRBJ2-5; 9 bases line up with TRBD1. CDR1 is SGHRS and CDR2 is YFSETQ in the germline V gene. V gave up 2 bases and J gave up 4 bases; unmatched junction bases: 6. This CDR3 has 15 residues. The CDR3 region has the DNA TGCGCCAGCAGCTTTACCGGGACAGGGACAGAGACCCAGTACTTC. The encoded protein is CASSFTGTGTETQYF.

CDR3 nucleotide sequence: TGTGCCAGCAACCCGGGGACAGCCTACGAGCAGTACTTC. It specifies CASNPGTAYEQYF. The chain uses TRBV6-1 and TRBJ2-7, with TRBD1 identical over 7 bases. V shed 7 bases, J shed 2 bases, and the junction held 5 bases outside the gene matches. Per germline, CDR1 MNHNS and CDR2 SASEGT. CDR3 size: 13 residues.

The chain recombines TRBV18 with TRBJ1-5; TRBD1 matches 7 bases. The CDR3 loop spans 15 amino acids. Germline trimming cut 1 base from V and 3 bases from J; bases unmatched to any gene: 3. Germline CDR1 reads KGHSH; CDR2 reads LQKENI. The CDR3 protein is CASSPQGALNQPQHF. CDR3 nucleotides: TGTGCCAGCTCACCACAGGGGGCCCTCAATCAGCCCCAGCATTTT.

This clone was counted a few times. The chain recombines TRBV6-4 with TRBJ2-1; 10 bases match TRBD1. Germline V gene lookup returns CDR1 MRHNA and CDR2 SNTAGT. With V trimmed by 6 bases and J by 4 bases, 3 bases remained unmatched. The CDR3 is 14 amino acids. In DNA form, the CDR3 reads TGTGCCAGCAGGCGGGACAGGGGTTACAATGAGCAGTTCTTC. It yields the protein CASRRDRGYNEQFF.

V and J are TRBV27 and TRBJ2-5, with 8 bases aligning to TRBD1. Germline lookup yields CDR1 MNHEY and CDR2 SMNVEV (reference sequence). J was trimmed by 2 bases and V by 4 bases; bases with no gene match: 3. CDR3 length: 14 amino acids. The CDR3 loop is CASSSRGLQETQYF. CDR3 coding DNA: TGTGCCAGCAGTTCCAGGGGGCTACAAGAGACCCAGTACTTC.

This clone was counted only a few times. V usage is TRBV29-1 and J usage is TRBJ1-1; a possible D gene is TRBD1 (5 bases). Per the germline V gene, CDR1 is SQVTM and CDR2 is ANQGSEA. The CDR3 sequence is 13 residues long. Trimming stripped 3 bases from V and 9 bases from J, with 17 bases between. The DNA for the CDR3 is TGCAGCGTTGAGGGGATGAGGGGAGGGAAAGCTTTCTTT. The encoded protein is CSVEGMRGGKAFF.

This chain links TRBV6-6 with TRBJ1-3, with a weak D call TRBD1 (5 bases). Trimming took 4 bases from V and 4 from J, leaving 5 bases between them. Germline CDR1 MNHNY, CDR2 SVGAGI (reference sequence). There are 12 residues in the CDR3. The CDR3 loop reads CASSWTGNTIYF. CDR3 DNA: TGTGCCAGCAGTTGGACAGGAAACACCATATATTTT.

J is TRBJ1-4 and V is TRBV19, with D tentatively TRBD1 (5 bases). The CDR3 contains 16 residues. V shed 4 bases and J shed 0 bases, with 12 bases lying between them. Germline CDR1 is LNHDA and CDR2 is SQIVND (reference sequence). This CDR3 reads CASSTGLTATNEKLFF. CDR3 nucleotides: TGTGCCAGTAGTACCGGGCTGACAGCAACTAATGAAAAACTGTTTTTT.

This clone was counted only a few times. The CDR3 sequence is CASGQGQIAEAFF. Here the CDR3 DNA reads TGTGCCAGCGGACAGGGGCAAATCGCTGAAGCTTTCTTT. The chain employs TRBV6-1 and TRBJ1-1, with TRBD1 matching over 9 bases. Unmatched junction bases numbered 7, after V lost 8 bases and J lost 6 bases. The V gene's germline CDR1 is MNHNS and CDR2 SASEGT. This CDR3 has 13 residues.

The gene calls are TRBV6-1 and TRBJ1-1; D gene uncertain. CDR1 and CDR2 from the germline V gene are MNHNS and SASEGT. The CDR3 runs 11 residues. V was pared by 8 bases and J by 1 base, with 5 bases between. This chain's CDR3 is CASRWNTEAFF. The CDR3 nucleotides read TGTGCCAGCCGTTGGAACACTGAAGCTTTCTTT.